This T cell receptor beta chain was observed in a study of identical twins. The CDR3 length is 15 residues. V trimming: 4 bases; J trimming: 2 bases; junction bases outside the gene matches: 6. This clonotype was observed a few times. Its cognate antigen is unknown. Points from the study as a whole: Whereas memory repertoires showed no such difference, abundant cord blood beta clonotypes carried fewer insertions. Twin-shared out-of-frame alpha sequences showed excess low generation probability. Invariant MAIT and iNKT cells could partly confound zero-insertion analyses. Beta out-of-frame sequences showed weaker excess sharing between twins.

MiXCR, applied by TCRdb to the 5' RACE reads, yields one record per CDR3 protein. The sample yields 200,000 or so distinct CDR3 sequences, around 6.8% seen once. This sample also appeared in a second study, on yellow fever vaccine responses in identical twins.

The source is a woman between 18 and 29 years old in good health. This chain connects TRBV12-3 or TRBV12-4 to TRBJ2-5, with 8 bases that match TRBD2. The sample taken for sequencing was memory (CD45RO+) T cells sorted from blood. CDR3 residues: CASSSGGRGQETQYF. The CDR3 DNA follows: TGTGCCAGCAGTTCGGGGGGGCGAGGGCAAGAGACCCAGTACTTC.